The entry below gives a single T cell receptor beta chain sequence along with its context. The draw of peripheral blood yielded ten milliliters from each donor. PBMCs, at least 6 million per sample, were isolated. This sample stems from a study of blood T cells in healthy people across ages. CDR1 is DFQATT, CDR2 SNEGSKA, per germline (reference sequence). The V and J ends lost 4 bases and 3 bases, in that order; junction bases with no gene match: 10. This CDR3 has 15 residues. It was with a sample-barcoded 5' primer and a J-beta primer mix that a second PCR of roughly 7 to 12 cycles was run. A tag from a template-switch adaptor with 12 random nucleotides marked each cDNA molecule. TCRdb used MiXCR to reprocess the 5' RACE reads, holding one entry per CDR3 protein. The sample has about 830,000 distinct CDR3 sequences, 60% to 80% seen once.

Sequenced material: blood. V and J are TRBV20-1 and TRBJ1-2, with 8 bases fitting TRBD1. The sequence was obtained from a man aged 25-45 years in good health. The chain's CDR3 is CSATSPDRGDYGYTF. In DNA, the CDR3 is TGCAGTGCTACTTCTCCCGACAGGGGTGACTATGGCTACACCTTC.